Sequencing of this T cell receptor (beta chain) was carried out in a study of T cell repertoires in cytomegalovirus infection. TCRdb re-called the reads with MiXCR, one entry per CDR3 protein. Seen here are 370,000 or so distinct CDR3 sequences, approximately 35% observed once, and the top ten hold about 14%. Germline V CDR1 and CDR2: MDHEN, SYDVKM. CDR3 size: 15 residues. The junction had 6 bases not matched to a gene; V was cut back by 5 bases and J by 2 bases. In the case of this clonotype: Its antigen remains unknown.

Sequences were derived from cultured PBMCs, sampled from culture after CMV antigen stimulation. The receptor comes from a human donor in good health (CMV status not recorded). Some clones in this sample may be carry-over from other donors' samples. The chain links TRBV28 to TRBJ2-7, with 10 bases matching TRBD2. The CDR3 nucleotides are TGTGCCAGCAGTCCCCTAGCGGGGGTCACCTACGAGCAGTACTTC. Its translation is CASSPLAGVTYEQYF.